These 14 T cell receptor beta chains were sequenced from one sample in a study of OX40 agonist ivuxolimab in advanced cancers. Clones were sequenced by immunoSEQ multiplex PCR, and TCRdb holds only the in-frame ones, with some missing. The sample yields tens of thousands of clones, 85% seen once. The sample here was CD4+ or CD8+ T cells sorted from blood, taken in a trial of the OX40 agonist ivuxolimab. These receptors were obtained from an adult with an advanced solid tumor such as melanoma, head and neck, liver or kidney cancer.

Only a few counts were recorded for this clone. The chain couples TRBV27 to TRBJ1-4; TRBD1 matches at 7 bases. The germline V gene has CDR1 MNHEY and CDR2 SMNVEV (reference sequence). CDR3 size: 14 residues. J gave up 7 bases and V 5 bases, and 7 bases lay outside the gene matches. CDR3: CASSSSGGGEKLFF. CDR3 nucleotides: TGTGCCAGCAGTAGCTCAGGGGGTGGTGAAAAACTGTTTTTT.

CDR3 nucleotide sequence: TGTGCCATCAGTGAAGGTCAGGGAGGCACAGATACGCAGTATTTT. It specifies CAISEGQGGTDTQYF. The chain recombines TRBV10-3 with TRBJ2-3; either TRBD1 or TRBD2 may supply D (5 bases each). The CDR3 totals 15 residues. Germline loops: CDR1 ENHRY, CDR2 SYGVKD. The V end lost 3 bases, the J end lost 1 base, and 11 bases lay between the germline ends.

CDR3 sequence (DNA): TGCGCCAGCAGCTTAGACACGCAAGGCAATGAGCAGTTCTTC. As protein: CASSLDTQGNEQFF. The gene calls are TRBV5-1 and TRBJ2-1, with D uncertain. The germline V and J ends were trimmed by 2 bases and 6 bases, with 12 bases remaining between them. Looked up from germline, CDR1 is SGHRS and CDR2 is YFSETQ. CDR3 size: 14 residues.

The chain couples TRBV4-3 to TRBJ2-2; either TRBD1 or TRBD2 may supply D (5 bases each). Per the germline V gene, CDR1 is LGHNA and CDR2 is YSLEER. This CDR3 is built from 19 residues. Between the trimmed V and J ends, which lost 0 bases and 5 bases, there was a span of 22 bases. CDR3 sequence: CASSQDRGGRTILTGELFF. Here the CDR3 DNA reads TGCGCCAGCAGCCAAGATCGTGGGGGTCGTACGATTCTTACCGGGGAGCTGTTTTTT.

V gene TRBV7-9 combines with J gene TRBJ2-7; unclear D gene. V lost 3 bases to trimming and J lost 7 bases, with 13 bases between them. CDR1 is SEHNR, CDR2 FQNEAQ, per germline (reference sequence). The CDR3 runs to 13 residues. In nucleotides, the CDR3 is TGTGCCAGCAGCTTCGACCTCTCTATAGAGCAGTACTTC. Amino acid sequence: CASSFDLSIEQYF.

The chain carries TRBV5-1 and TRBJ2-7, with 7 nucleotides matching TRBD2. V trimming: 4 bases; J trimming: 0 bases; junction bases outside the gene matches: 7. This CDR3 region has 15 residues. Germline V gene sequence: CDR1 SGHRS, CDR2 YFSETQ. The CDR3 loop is CASSPVAGVSYEQYF. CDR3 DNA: TGCGCCAGCAGCCCCGTGGCGGGAGTCTCCTACGAGCAGTACTTC.

CDR3 DNA: TGTGCCAGCAGCCGCGGACCGAACACCGGGGAGCTGTTTTTT. This encodes CASSRGPNTGELFF. The genes are TRBV11-3 and TRBJ2-2; D call uncertain. The CDR3 has 14 residues. Trimming took 5 bases from V and 0 from J, leaving 7 bases between them. The V gene's germline CDR1 is SGHNT and CDR2 YENEEA.

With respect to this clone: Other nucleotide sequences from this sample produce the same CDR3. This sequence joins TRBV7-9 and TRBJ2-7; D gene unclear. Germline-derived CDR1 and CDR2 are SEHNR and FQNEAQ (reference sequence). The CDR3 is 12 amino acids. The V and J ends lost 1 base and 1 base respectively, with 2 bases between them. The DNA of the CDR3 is TGTGCCAGCAGCTTAGGATCCTACGAGCAGTACTTC. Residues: CASSLGSYEQYF.

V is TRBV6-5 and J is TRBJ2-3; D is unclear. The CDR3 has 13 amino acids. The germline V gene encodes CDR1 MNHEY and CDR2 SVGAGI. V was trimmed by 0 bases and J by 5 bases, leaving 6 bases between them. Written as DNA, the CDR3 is TGTGCCAGCAGTTACTCACCGGAAGATACGCAGTATTTT. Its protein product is CASSYSPEDTQYF.

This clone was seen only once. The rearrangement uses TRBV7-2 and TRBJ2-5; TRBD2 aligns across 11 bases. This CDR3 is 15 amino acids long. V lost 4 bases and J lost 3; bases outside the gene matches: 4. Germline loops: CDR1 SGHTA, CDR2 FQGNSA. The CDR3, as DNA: TGTGCCAGCAGCTATCCTAGCGGGAGGAAAGAGACCCAGTACTTC. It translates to CASSYPSGRKETQYF.

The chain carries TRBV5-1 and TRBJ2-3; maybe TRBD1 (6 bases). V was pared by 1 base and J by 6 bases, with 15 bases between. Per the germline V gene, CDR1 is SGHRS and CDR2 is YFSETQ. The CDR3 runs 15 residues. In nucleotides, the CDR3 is TGCGCCAGCAGCTTGAAGTCAGGGGCCAGGGATACGCAGTATTTT. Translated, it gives CASSLKSGARDTQYF.

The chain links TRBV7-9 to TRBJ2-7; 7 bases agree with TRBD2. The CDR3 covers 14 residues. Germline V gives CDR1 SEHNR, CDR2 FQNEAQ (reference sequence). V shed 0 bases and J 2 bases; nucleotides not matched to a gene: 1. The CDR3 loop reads CASSLAGGAYEQYF. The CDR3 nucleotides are TGTGCCAGCAGCTTAGCGGGGGGGGCCTACGAGCAGTACTTC.

CDR3 DNA sequence: TGCGCCAGCAGCCAAGGGGGAATTGGGGGAACTGAAGCTTTCTTT. Its protein is CASSQGGIGGTEAFF. V usage is TRBV4-1 and J usage is TRBJ1-1; perhaps TRBD1 as D (5 bases). Germline CDR1 and CDR2: MGHRA and YSYEKL. This CDR3 has 15 amino acids. The germline V and J ends were trimmed by 1 base and 5 bases, with 14 bases remaining between them.

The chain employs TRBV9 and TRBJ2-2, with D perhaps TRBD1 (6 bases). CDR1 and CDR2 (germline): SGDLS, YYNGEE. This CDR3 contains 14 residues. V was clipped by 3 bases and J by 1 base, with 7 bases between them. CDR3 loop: CASSGGGNTGELFF. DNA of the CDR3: TGTGCCAGCAGCGGAGGGGGGAACACCGGGGAGCTGTTTTTT.